The 32 T cell receptor beta chains below all came from one sample that was sequenced in a study of OX40 agonist ivuxolimab in advanced cancers. The data were produced by immunoSEQ multiplex PCR, yet TCRdb's version contains in-frame clones alone and is incomplete. The sample holds tens of thousands of clones, around 87% seen once. The sequencing here drew on CD4+ or CD8+ T cells sorted from blood, taken in a trial of the OX40 agonist ivuxolimab. The receptors come from an adult with an advanced solid tumor such as melanoma, head and neck, liver or kidney cancer.

This rearrangement joins TRBV6-6 to TRBJ1-4; weak D call: TRBD1 (5 bases). The CDR3 is 14 amino acids. CDR1 and CDR2 from the germline V gene are MNHNY and SVGAGI (reference sequence). Between the trimmed V and J ends, which lost 6 bases and 6 bases, there was a span of 14 bases. The CDR3 nucleotides read TGTGCCAGCAGGGCCGACAGAGGGTATGAAAAACTGTTTTTT. Translated, it gives CASRADRGYEKLFF.

V usage is TRBV27 and J usage is TRBJ1-1; D might be TRBD1 (5 bases). Trimming pared 4 bases from V and 3 bases from J, leaving 15 bases between. This CDR3 is 15 amino acids long. In germline, CDR1 is MNHEY, CDR2 SMNVEV (reference sequence). The chain's CDR3 is CASSSPSPGHTEAFF. The CDR3 nucleotides read TGTGCCAGCAGTTCCCCTTCCCCAGGGCACACTGAAGCTTTCTTT.

The chain is built from TRBV11-1 and TRBJ2-1; 7 positions match TRBD2. The junction had 3 bases not matched to a gene; V was cut back by 9 bases and J by 1 base. The CDR3 runs 13 residues. Germline lookup yields CDR1 SGHAT and CDR2 FQDESV (reference sequence). The CDR3 DNA is TGTGCCAGTGGGACTAAGTCCTACAATGAGCAGTTCTTC. Translated, it gives CASGTKSYNEQFF.

The chain joins TRBV5-1 to TRBJ2-3; the D is unclear. Trimming shortened V by 10 bases and J by 1 base, and 19 bases separated the two germline ends. In germline, CDR1 is SGHRS, CDR2 YFSETQ. The CDR3 is 15 residues long. CDR3 loop: CASRLGSWGTDTQYF. Here the CDR3 DNA reads TGCGCCTCCCGCTTGGGAAGTTGGGGCACAGATACGCAGTATTTT.

V is TRBV7-2 and J is TRBJ1-5; TRBD1 might be the D (5 bases). The germline V gene has CDR1 SGHTA and CDR2 FQGNSA. The V end was cut by 3 bases, the J end by 4 bases, with 10 bases between. This CDR3 is 14 amino acids long. The CDR3 DNA is TGTGCCAGCAGCTTCGGAAAGGGGAATCAGCCCCAGCATTTT. As protein: CASSFGKGNQPQHF.

The genes are TRBV5-4 and TRBJ2-1, with 8 bases identical to TRBD2. In germline, CDR1 is SGHNT, CDR2 YYREEE (reference sequence). V was clipped by 0 bases and J by 10 bases; unmatched bases: 6. The CDR3 has 14 residues. CDR3 nucleotide sequence: TGTGCCAGCAGCTTGGTTCTGGCTAGCGGGGAGCAGTTCTTC. This encodes CASSLVLASGEQFF.

The gene calls are TRBV7-2 and TRBJ1-5; D is unresolved. Deletions cut 3 bases from V and 7 bases from J, with 10 bases between. Germline values: CDR1 SGHTA, CDR2 FQGNSA. The CDR3 is made up of 13 amino acids. The CDR3 DNA reads as TGTGCCAGCAGCTTTGGTAGGGAACAGCCCCAGCATTTT. Translated: CASSFGREQPQHF.

The chain combines TRBV30 with TRBJ1-2; 7 nucleotides match TRBD1. Trimming took 5 bases from V and 5 from J; bases not matched to a gene: 5. Germline V CDR1 and CDR2: GTSNPN, SVGIG (reference sequence). CDR3 length: 12 amino acids. In DNA, the CDR3 is TGTGCCTGGGCGACAGGGAGGTATGGCTACACCTTC. Residues: CAWATGRYGYTF.

This clone was seen a handful of times. The V call is TRBV6-5, the J call TRBJ2-3, with D perhaps matching TRBD1 (5 bases). Trimming cost V 6 bases and J 1 base, with 14 bases left between them. From germline, CDR1 is MNHEY and CDR2 SVGAGI. The CDR3 has 15 amino acids. CDR3 DNA sequence: TGTGCCAGCAGGCCTCAGGGATTTGGCACAGATACGCAGTATTTT. Translation gives CASRPQGFGTDTQYF.

This clone has a single count. V usage is TRBV9 and J usage is TRBJ1-1; 7 bases are shared with TRBD1. Germline V gene lookup returns CDR1 SGDLS and CDR2 YYNGEE. Unmatched junction bases numbered 20, after V lost 3 bases and J lost 3 bases. The CDR3 is 19 amino acids. Here the CDR3 reads CASSAHGISRTGPDTEAFF. DNA of the CDR3: TGTGCCAGCAGCGCACACGGGATAAGCAGGACAGGACCGGACACTGAAGCTTTCTTT.

This chain joins TRBV10-3 and TRBJ1-2, with a tentative D call TRBD1 (5 bases). Germline V gene sequence: CDR1 ENHRY, CDR2 SYGVKD. CDR3 length equals 17 residues. The V gene lost 5 bases and the J gene lost 0 bases, with 19 bases spanning the gap. CDR3 DNA sequence: TGTGCCATCAGTCAAGGGGACGGACCTAATGCTAACTATGGCTACACCTTC. The encoded protein is CAISQGDGPNANYGYTF.

The chain links TRBV7-2 to TRBJ1-6, with TRBD1 matching over 7 bases. V lost 1 base and J lost 9; bases outside the gene matches: 6. CDR3 length: 15 residues. Germline-derived CDR1 and CDR2 are SGHTA and FQGNSA. CDR3 sequence reads: CASSLVVAGGSPLHF. The CDR3 DNA sequence: TGTGCCAGCAGCTTAGTCGTCGCAGGGGGTTCACCCCTCCACTTT.

V is TRBV11-1 and J is TRBJ1-1; the D gene is possibly TRBD1 (5 bases). Germline-derived CDR1 and CDR2 are SGHAT and FQDESV (reference sequence). V shed 5 bases and J shed 13 bases, with 20 bases lying between them. The CDR3 runs 13 residues. CDR3 protein: CASSRRPSREVFF. The CDR3 region has the DNA TGTGCCAGCAGCCGGCGGCCGTCCAGGGAGGTTTTCTTT.

The chain combines TRBV28 with TRBJ1-2; 7 bases are a match to TRBD1. V shed 6 bases, J shed 10 bases, and the junction held 5 bases outside the gene matches. CDR3 length equals 11 residues. CDR1 and CDR2 (germline): MDHEN, SYDVKM. This CDR3 is CASRSTGDYTF. The CDR3 region has the DNA TGTGCCAGCAGAAGTACAGGGGACTACACCTTC.

This clone was picked up one time. The chain couples TRBV7-9 to TRBJ1-3; D might be TRBD1 (5 bases). Germline V gene data show CDR1 as SEHNR and CDR2 as FQNEAQ (reference sequence). The V and J ends lost 1 base and 0 bases respectively, with 7 bases between them. The CDR3 totals 15 residues. CDR3 sequence (DNA): TGTGCCAGCAGCTTAGGAGGGGTCTCTGGAAACACCATATATTTT. It is translated as CASSLGGVSGNTIYF.

The table lists this clone with a few counts. The chain recombines TRBV6-5 with TRBJ1-5; D is undetermined. The V gene's germline CDR1 is MNHEY and CDR2 SVGAGI. CDR3 length: 12 residues. The V and J ends lost 8 bases and 6 bases respectively, with 11 bases between them. As DNA, the CDR3 is TGTGCCAGCGGGAAATTGGGTCAGCCCCAGCATTTT. Translating it yields CASGKLGQPQHF.

The chain is built from TRBV28 and TRBJ1-4; TRBD1 aligns across 7 bases. V gave up 7 bases and J gave up 8 bases; unmatched junction bases: 7. This CDR3 spans 13 amino acids. Germline V lookup: CDR1 MDHEN, CDR2 SYDVKM. CDR3 residues: CASTQQGKEKLFF. The CDR3 nucleotides read TGTGCCAGCACCCAACAGGGGAAGGAAAAACTGTTTTTT.

This chain connects TRBV6-6 to TRBJ1-2; D is possibly TRBD1 (5 bases). Trimming took 3 bases from V and 3 from J, leaving 11 bases between them. This CDR3 has 14 amino acids. The germline gives CDR1 MNHNY, CDR2 SVGAGI (reference sequence). The CDR3 loop is CASSYTGRYYGYTF. The CDR3 DNA is TGTGCCAGCAGTTATACAGGACGCTACTATGGCTACACCTTC.

CDR3 sequence: CASGIGLARGNEQFF. Here the CDR3 DNA reads TGTGCTAGTGGTATAGGACTAGCAAGGGGGAATGAGCAGTTCTTC. The V gene is TRBV12-5, the J gene TRBJ2-1; 8 nucleotides line up with TRBD2. Germline V gene sequence: CDR1 LGHNT, CDR2 FRNRAP. Trimming took 5 bases from V and 7 from J; bases not matched to a gene: 10. This CDR3 region has 15 residues.

The chain joins TRBV11-2 to TRBJ2-3; D assignment may be TRBD1 or TRBD2 (5 bases each). CDR1 and CDR2 from the germline V gene are SGHAT and FQNNGV. Trimming removed 1 base at V and 1 base at J, with 9 bases between. The CDR3 is 15 amino acids. Here the CDR3 reads CASSLGGSGTDTQYF. The CDR3 coding sequence is TGTGCCAGCAGCTTAGGGGGGAGCGGCACAGATACGCAGTATTTT.

The chain combines TRBV7-9 with TRBJ2-5, with D perhaps assigned TRBD1 or TRBD2 (5 bases each). Trimming left V 5 bases short and J 11 bases short, with 18 bases between. The CDR3 loop spans 13 amino acids. Germline V gene sequence: CDR1 SEHNR, CDR2 FQNEAQ (reference sequence). CDR3 loop: CASSPRDPFSQYF. DNA for the CDR3: TGTGCCAGCAGCCCCCGGGACCCGTTCTCGCAGTACTTC.

The chain has TRBV5-4 and TRBJ1-2, with 9 nucleotides matching TRBD1. V dropped 4 bases and J dropped 5; count of bases not matched to a gene: 9. There are 15 residues in the CDR3. CDR1 and CDR2 (germline): SGHNT, YYREEE (reference sequence). The CDR3 DNA reads as TGTGCCAGCAGCAACCGGGACAGGGATATTTATGGCTACACCTTC. It yields the protein CASSNRDRDIYGYTF.

The CDR3 loop reads CASSYGTSDQTQYF. The CDR3 nucleotides read TGTGCCAGCAGTTACGGGACTAGCGACCAGACCCAGTACTTC. This chain links TRBV6-6 with TRBJ2-5; 10 bases line up with TRBD2. The CDR3 loop spans 14 amino acids. The V segment lost 2 bases and the J segment 6 bases; nucleotides outside the gene matches: 3. Germline V CDR1 and CDR2: MNHNY, SVGAGI (reference sequence).

J is TRBJ1-2 and V is TRBV9, with D uncertain. The CDR3 sequence is 16 residues long. Germline V gene sequence: CDR1 SGDLS, CDR2 YYNGEE. Between the trimmed V and J ends, which lost 0 bases and 4 bases, there was a span of 16 bases. The CDR3 DNA reads as TGTGCCAGCAGCGTAGACCCCCGCGCCGAAACCTATGGCTACACCTTC. Translating it yields CASSVDPRAETYGYTF.

The rearrangement joins TRBV28 to TRBJ1-5; D not resolved. The length of the CDR3 is 15 residues. V was cut by 10 bases and J by 3 bases, with 19 bases left in between. Germline CDR1 is MDHEN and CDR2 is SYDVKM. The CDR3 reads CATTPDGHDNQPQHF. The DNA for the CDR3 is TGTGCCACTACCCCGGACGGTCATGACAATCAGCCCCAGCATTTT.

V usage is TRBV27 and J usage is TRBJ2-3; 9 nucleotides line up with TRBD2. Germline CDR1 is MNHEY and CDR2 is SMNVEV (reference sequence). The CDR3 covers 16 residues. Germline trimming cut 0 bases from V and 4 bases from J; bases unmatched to any gene: 5. CDR3 nucleotide sequence: TGTGCCAGCAGTTTATCGTCTAGCGGGATCTCAGATACGCAGTATTTT. This sequence encodes CASSLSSSGISDTQYF.

In its sample, this clone was seen once. The genes are TRBV19 and TRBJ1-1; maybe TRBD1 (5 bases). The CDR3 runs to 13 residues. CDR1 LNHDA and CDR2 SQIVND come from the germline V gene (reference sequence). As DNA, the CDR3 is TGTGCGACGAAAGCCGGGACCTTAAGGGAGGCTTTCTTT. It codes for CATKAGTLREAFF.

The J gene is TRBJ2-6, the V gene TRBV4-3, with 7 positions matching TRBD1. J lost 0 bases, V lost 0 bases, and 5 bases had no gene match. The CDR3 spans 18 residues. Germline V gene data show CDR1 as LGHNA and CDR2 as YSLEER. CDR3 coding DNA: TGCGCCAGCAGCCAAGATGGCAGGGGGTACTCTGGGGCCAACGTCCTGACTTTC. It translates to CASSQDGRGYSGANVLTF.

The rearrangement joins TRBV28 to TRBJ1-2; TRBD1 is a possible D gene (5 bases). The CDR3 consists of 13 residues. With 10 bases removed from V and 4 bases from J, the gap between germline ends came to 16 bases. Germline CDR1 is MDHEN and CDR2 is SYDVKM. CDR3 DNA: TGTGCCACCTCAGACGGGGGGGGCTATGGCTACACCTTC. It encodes CATSDGGGYGYTF.

This clone showed up just once. The rearrangement uses TRBV5-1 and TRBJ1-2, with no clear D. Germline assignment: CDR1 SGHRS and CDR2 YFSETQ. V lost 0 bases to trimming and J lost 8 bases, with 17 bases between them. The CDR3 is made up of 15 amino acids. In DNA form, the CDR3 reads TGCGCCAGCAGCTTGGAAGGGCCGACGAGAGGCGGCTACACCTTC. It specifies CASSLEGPTRGGYTF. Together with reference TRBV5-1 and TRBJ1-2, the CDR3 gives the full variable domain: KAGVTQTPRYLIKTRGQQVTLSCSPISGHRSVSWYQQTPGQGLQFLFEYFSETQRNKGNFPGRFSGRQFSNSRSEMNVSTLELGDSALYLCASSLEGPTRGGYTFGSGTRLTVV.

The J gene is TRBJ1-2, the V gene TRBV30, with D possibly matching TRBD1 (5 bases). Germline V gene data show CDR1 as GTSNPN and CDR2 as SVGIG (reference sequence). This CDR3 region has 14 residues. V was cut by 2 bases and J by 8 bases, with 18 bases left in between. The CDR3 bases are TGTGCCTGGAGTCCGACGAGAGTCGGGGGAGGCTACACCTTC. Translating gives CAWSPTRVGGGYTF.

The chain employs TRBV7-9 and TRBJ2-6; D not certain. Germline CDR1 is SEHNR and CDR2 is FQNEAQ (reference sequence). V was clipped by 5 bases and J by 4 bases, with 9 bases between them. This CDR3 is 14 amino acids long. The DNA of the CDR3 is TGTGCCAGCAGCCCCCCGATGGGGGCCAACGTCCTGACTTTC. Encoded protein: CASSPPMGANVLTF.